The entry that follows covers one TCR beta chain sequence. Its antigen is unidentified. This sample stems from a study of immune evolution from preneoplasia to lung adenocarcinoma. Clones were sequenced by immunoSEQ multiplex PCR, and TCRdb holds only the in-frame ones, with some missing. The sample includes approximately 4,000 clones, 70% to 90% of them seen just once. The CDR3 runs to 14 residues. V was trimmed by 3 bases and J by 4 bases, leaving 13 bases between them. Germline V gene sequence: CDR1 MNHNY, CDR2 SVGAGI (reference sequence). Study outcomes and limitations: From normal lung to invasive adenocarcinoma, top clone frequencies appeared to decrease.

The TCR sequence derives from a donor older than 65 with lung adenocarcinoma. The material sequenced was FFPE minimally invasive lung adenocarcinoma tissue. This chain links TRBV6-6 with TRBJ2-7; no reliable D call. As DNA, the CDR3 is TGTGCCAGCAGTTATCCGACTGGGTCTTACGAGCAGTACTTC. This encodes CASSYPTGSYEQYF.